The rows below give T cell receptor beta chains drawn from one sample of a study of CD8 T cells in Susac syndrome. TCRdb redid the calling of the immunoSEQ multiplex PCR reads with MiXCR, one entry per CDR3 protein. Of around 99,000 distinct CDR3 sequences in the sample, 90% to 98% were seen once. The sequencing input was CD4+ T cells from PBMCs. The source is a human donor in good health. The CDR3 runs from the conserved cysteine through the conserved F or W. The D gene is left open where the match is weak. The listing skips clone size in some rows; elsewhere it reads once, few, many or a size class.

V: TRBV5-1; D: TRBD1; J: TRBJ1-2; size: NA; DNA: TGCGCCAGCAGCTTGAGGGCGGCAGGGGGCGCGGACTATGGCTACACCTTC; CDR3: CASSLRAAGGADYGYTF
V: TRBV3-1; D: TRBD1; J: TRBJ1-2; size: NA; DNA: TGTGCCAGCAGCCGAGGGACAGTGAACTATGGCTACACCTTC; CDR3: CASSRGTVNYGYTF
V: TRBV7-2; D: NA; J: TRBJ2-1; size: NA; DNA: TGTGCCAGCAGCGGGCAAGGACAGACCAATGAGCAGTTCTTC; CDR3: CASSGQGQTNEQFF
V: TRBV27; D: NA; J: TRBJ2-7; size: NA; DNA: TGTGCCAGCAGTTTTGACGGTGCCTACGAGCAGTACTTC; CDR3: CASSFDGAYEQYF
V: TRBV18; D: TRBD1; J: TRBJ1-3; size: NA; DNA: TGTGCCAGCTCACTGTCCGGACAGGCAGCTGGAAACACCATATATTTT; CDR3: CASSLSGQAAGNTIYF
V: TRBV5-1; D: TRBD1; J: TRBJ2-7; size: NA; DNA: TGCGCCAGCAGCCCAGACAGGGGGCGACACGAGCAGTACTTC; CDR3: CASSPDRGRHEQYF
V: TRBV24-1; D: TRBD2; J: TRBJ2-5; size: NA; DNA: TGTGCCACCAGTGACCAGCGGGGAGAGCTCCAAGAGACCCAGTACTTC; CDR3: CATSDQRGELQETQYF
V: TRBV6-5; D: NA; J: TRBJ2-1; size: NA; DNA: TGTGCCAGCAGTTACCGGAGCAATGAGCAGTTCTTC; CDR3: CASSYRSNEQFF
V: TRBV7-2; D: TRBD2; J: TRBJ2-3; size: NA; DNA: TGTGCCAGCAGTTTTAGCGGGAGAGGCACAGATACGCAGTATTTT; CDR3: CASSFSGRGTDTQYF
V: TRBV29-1; D: NA; J: TRBJ2-7; size: NA; DNA: TGCAGCGTTCTCGAGGACTCCTACGAGCAGTACTTC; CDR3: CSVLEDSYEQYF
V: TRBV7-8; D: TRBD2; J: TRBJ2-7; size: NA; DNA: TGTGCCAGCAGCCTAAGGGGACTAGCGGGTGCCTACGAGCAGTACTTC; CDR3: CASSLRGLAGAYEQYF
V: TRBV2; D: TRBD2; J: TRBJ2-5; size: once; DNA: TGTGCCAGCAATAGCGGGGGGGCCGGGACCCAGTACTTC; CDR3: CASNSGGAGTQYF
V: TRBV28; D: NA; J: TRBJ2-7; size: NA; DNA: TGTGCCAGCAGTTTAAGGTACACCTACGAGCAGTACTTC; CDR3: CASSLRYTYEQYF
V: TRBV7-2; D: NA; J: TRBJ2-1; size: NA; DNA: TGTGCCAGCACCCAAACAGGGTTCACCTACAATGAGCAGTTCTTC; CDR3: CASTQTGFTYNEQFF
V: TRBV6-2/TRBV6-3; D: TRBD2; J: TRBJ2-1; size: NA; DNA: TGTGCCAGCAGTTACGGGACTAGCGGGAGGGGTTCCTACAATGAGCAGTTCTTC; CDR3: CASSYGTSGRGSYNEQFF
V: TRBV12-3/TRBV12-4; D: TRBD1; J: TRBJ1-6; size: NA; DNA: TGTGCCAGCAGTCCCTCCGCAGGGGGGATGAATTCACCCCTCCACTTT; CDR3: CASSPSAGGMNSPLHF
V: TRBV29-1; D: NA; J: TRBJ1-5; size: NA; DNA: TGCAGCGTGCGGACAGCAAATAGCAATCAGCCCCAGCATTTT; CDR3: CSVRTANSNQPQHF
V: TRBV10-3; D: NA; J: TRBJ2-5; size: NA; DNA: TGTGCCATCAGTGAGTACACCGGGATCCAGACCCAGTACTTC; CDR3: CAISEYTGIQTQYF
V: TRBV6-2/TRBV6-3; D: NA; J: TRBJ1-4; size: NA; DNA: TGTGCCAGCAGTCTCGGACAGCTCAAACTGTTTTTT; CDR3: CASSLGQLKLFF
V: TRBV6-2/TRBV6-3; D: TRBD2; J: TRBJ2-1; size: NA; DNA: TGTGCCAGCAGTTACTCGGCTAGCGGGGCATACAATGAGCAGTTCTTC; CDR3: CASSYSASGAYNEQFF